The rows below give T cell receptor beta chains drawn from one sample of a study of T cell responses to AZD1222 COVID-19 vaccine. Sequencing used immunoSEQ multiplex PCR; TCRdb keeps in-frame clones, though not all of them. The sample consists of 95,000 to 150,000 clones, roughly 86% of them appearing once. Sequences were derived from peripheral blood, sampled 28 days after the second AZD1222 dose. The receptors here all came from an adult who received the AZD1222 COVID-19 vaccine. Each CDR3 is given with its conserved first and last residue.

J	V	CDR3
TRBJ1-4	TRBV16	CASKADSTNEKLFF
TRBJ2-1	TRBV3-1/TRBV3-2	CASKEGTSGGARNEQFF
TRBJ1-6	TRBV19	CASSIMRDRYNSPLHF
TRBJ1-2	TRBV18	CASSAGTDNYGYTF
TRBJ2-1	TRBV30	CAWSLRADNEQFF
TRBJ2-5	TRBV5-1	CASSFYGAPETQYF
TRBJ2-2	TRBV6-4	CASSSGTVANTGELFF
TRBJ1-2	TRBV5-4	CASSIFDRPRGGYTF
TRBJ2-4	TRBV2	CASSDFQGSKNIQYF
TRBJ1-3	TRBV30	CAWSSGGGGNTIYF
TRBJ2-1	TRBV30	CAWVGGLNEQFF
TRBJ1-3	TRBV7-9	CASSATLGLYGNTIYF
TRBJ1-1	TRBV7-9	CASSYRTETEAFF
TRBJ1-2	TRBV7-2	CASSLKLRDRGHGYTF
TRBJ2-3	TRBV30	CAWRDSFTDTQYF
TRBJ1-2	TRBV25-1	CASSEYVTGGVGYTF
TRBJ1-2	TRBV11-2	CASSPGEVYGYTF
TRBJ1-2	TRBV19	CASSTFNNYGYTF
TRBJ2-1	TRBV7-2	CASSLDVHDEQFF
TRBJ1-1	TRBV5-4	CASSPMPRATNTEAFF
TRBJ1-1	TRBV7-9	CASGLHPLNTEAFF
TRBJ1-2	TRBV4-3	CASSPTGREQDYGYTF
TRBJ1-4	TRBV4-3	CASSQESFRRVNEKLFF
TRBJ2-1	TRBV4-1	CASSSHRGTKGEQFF
TRBJ1-2	TRBV3-1/TRBV3-2	CASSQEGGWKGYTF
TRBJ2-7	TRBV6-6	CASSYGAGQLIGEQYF
TRBJ2-7	TRBV4-1	CASSQGRGAHEQYF